Below are 11 T cell receptor beta chains sequenced from a single sample in a study of blood T cell repertoires in COVID-19. This table comes from immunoSEQ multiplex PCR, and its TCRdb copy is limited to in-frame clones, with some not included. The repertoire holds roughly 200,000 clones, with approximately 91% as singletons. The sequencing sample was made of peripheral blood. All receptors come from a man between 40 and 49 years old with acute or convalescent COVID-19.

The rearrangement joins TRBV7-2 to TRBJ1-1, with 9 bases aligning to TRBD1. J was trimmed by 2 bases and V by 8 bases; bases with no gene match: 21. CDR3 length equals 19 residues. Germline V gene data show CDR1 as SGHTA and CDR2 as FQGNSA. In DNA, the CDR3 is TGTGCCAGCTTAGACCCGGGACAGGGTTACTCGCCCCTAAACACTGAAGCTTTCTTT. It codes for CASLDPGQGYSPLNTEAFF.

This clone was counted once. The chain recombines TRBV6-5 with TRBJ2-3; D ambiguous. CDR3 size: 13 residues. Trimming took off 4 bases at V and 1 base at J, with 6 bases between the two ends. The germline gives CDR1 MNHEY, CDR2 SVGAGI. The CDR3 spells CASSFQGTDTQYF. Written as DNA, the CDR3 is TGTGCCAGCAGTTTCCAGGGCACAGATACGCAGTATTTT.

This chain uses TRBV10-2 with TRBJ2-2; maybe TRBD1 (6 bases). Germline V gives CDR1 WSHSY, CDR2 SAAADI. The V end was cut by 4 bases, the J end by 5 bases, with 11 bases between. The CDR3 runs 14 residues. The CDR3 loop is CASSGTGFTGELFF. The CDR3 coding sequence is TGCGCCAGCAGTGGTACAGGGTTTACCGGGGAGCTGTTTTTT.

This rearrangement joins TRBV19 to TRBJ1-1; D not resolved. This CDR3 region has 12 residues. V shed 6 bases and J shed 3 bases, with 8 bases lying between them. CDR1 is LNHDA and CDR2 is SQIVND in the germline V gene (reference sequence). The CDR3 region is CASRRGHTEAFF. Here the CDR3 DNA reads TGTGCCAGTAGACGGGGTCACACTGAAGCTTTCTTT.

The chain employs TRBV5-1 and TRBJ2-6; 7 bases agree with TRBD1. The CDR3 contains 18 residues. V gave up 1 base and J gave up 0 bases; unmatched junction bases: 7. CDR1 and CDR2 (germline): SGHRS, YFSETQ. In DNA form, the CDR3 reads TGCGCCAGCAGCTTGTGGGGGACAGCCAACTCTGGGGCCAACGTCCTGACTTTC. Translating gives CASSLWGTANSGANVLTF.

The J gene is TRBJ2-5, the V gene TRBV5-1, with D possibly TRBD2 on 5 matching bases. Germline-derived CDR1 and CDR2 are SGHRS and YFSETQ. This CDR3 comprises 14 residues. Trimming removed 3 bases at V and 7 bases at J, with 16 bases between. The CDR3 protein is CASSSDPARGTQYF. Here the CDR3 DNA reads TGCGCCAGCAGCTCGGACCCGGCCCGGGGGACCCAGTACTTC.

J is TRBJ1-2 and V is TRBV19, with TRBD1 identical over 7 bases. The V segment lost 4 bases and the J segment 1 base; nucleotides outside the gene matches: 6. CDR1 and CDR2 from the germline V gene are LNHDA and SQIVND (reference sequence). The CDR3 spans 15 residues. CDR3 residues: CASSTAGGVNYGYTF. The DNA for the CDR3 is TGTGCCAGTAGTACGGCAGGGGGAGTTAACTATGGCTACACCTTC.

This chain links TRBV29-1 with TRBJ1-1, with no clear D. Germline CDR1 is SQVTM and CDR2 is ANQGSEA. This CDR3 contains 15 residues. Trimming cost V 0 bases and J 1 base, with 12 bases left between them. CDR3 DNA: TGCAGCGTTGAAGAAACCGGTCCGGGGAACACTGAAGCTTTCTTT. Amino acids: CSVEETGPGNTEAFF.

About this clone itself: This CDR3 is also generated by other DNA sequences in the sample. The rearrangement joins TRBV11-2 to TRBJ2-7; 8 nucleotides agree with TRBD2. In germline, CDR1 is SGHAT, CDR2 FQNNGV. Unmatched junction bases numbered 6, after V lost 6 bases and J lost 2 bases. The CDR3 is 14 amino acids. In DNA, the CDR3 is TGTGCCAGCAGGAGGACGGGGGGGCCCTACGAGCAGTACTTC. As protein: CASRRTGGPYEQYF. Together with reference TRBV11-2 and TRBJ2-7, the CDR3 gives the full variable domain: EAGVAQSPRYKIIEKRQSVAFWCNPISGHATLYWYQQILGQGPKLLIQFQNNGVVDDSQLPKDRFSAERLKGVDSTLKIQPAKLEDSAVYLCASRRTGGPYEQYFGPGTRLTVT.

The genes are TRBV28 and TRBJ1-3; the match to TRBD1 covers 8 bases. The CDR3 is made up of 15 amino acids. CDR1 is MDHEN and CDR2 is SYDVKM in the germline V gene. V shed 8 bases and J 2 bases; nucleotides not matched to a gene: 8. CDR3 nucleotide sequence: TGTGCCAGCCACACGACAGGGGAAGCTGGAAACACCATATATTTT. The encoded protein is CASHTTGEAGNTIYF. Using reference TRBV28 and TRBJ1-3 for the parts outside the CDR3, the full variable domain is DVKVTQSSRYLVKRTGEKVFLECVQDMDHENMFWYRQDPGLGLRLIYFSYDVKMKEKGDIPEGYSVSREKKERFSLILESASTNQTSMYLCASHTTGEAGNTIYFGEGSWLTVV.

The chain has TRBV19 and TRBJ1-2; D may be TRBD1 (6 bases). From germline, CDR1 is LNHDA and CDR2 SQIVND (reference sequence). This CDR3 spans 14 amino acids. Trimming took 5 bases from V and 6 from J, leaving 16 bases between them. CDR3 nucleotide sequence: TGTGCCAGTAGTTTCTTACAGGGTTCTAATGGCTACACCTTC. It translates to CASSFLQGSNGYTF.